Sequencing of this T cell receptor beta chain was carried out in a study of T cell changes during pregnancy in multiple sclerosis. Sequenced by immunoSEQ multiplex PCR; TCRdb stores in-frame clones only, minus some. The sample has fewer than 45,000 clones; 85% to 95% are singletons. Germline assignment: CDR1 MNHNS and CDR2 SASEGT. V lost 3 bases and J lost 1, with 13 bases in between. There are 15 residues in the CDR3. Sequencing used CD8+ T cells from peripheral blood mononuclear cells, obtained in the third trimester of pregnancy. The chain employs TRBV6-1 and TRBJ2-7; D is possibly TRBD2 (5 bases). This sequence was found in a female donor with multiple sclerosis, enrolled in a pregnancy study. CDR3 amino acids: CASSDGLERSYEQYF. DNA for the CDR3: TGTGCCAGCAGTGATGGTTTAGAGCGGTCCTACGAGCAGTACTTC.